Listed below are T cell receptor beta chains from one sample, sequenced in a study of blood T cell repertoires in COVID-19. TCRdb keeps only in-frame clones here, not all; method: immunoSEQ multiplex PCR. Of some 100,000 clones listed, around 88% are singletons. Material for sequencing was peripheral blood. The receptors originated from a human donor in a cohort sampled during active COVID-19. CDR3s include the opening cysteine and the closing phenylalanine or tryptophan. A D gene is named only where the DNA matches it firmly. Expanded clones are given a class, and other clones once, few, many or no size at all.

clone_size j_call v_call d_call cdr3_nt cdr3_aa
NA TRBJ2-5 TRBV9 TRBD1 TGTGCCTGCAGTCCAGGGACAGGGGGCCGGGAGACCCAGTACTTC CACSPGTGGRETQYF
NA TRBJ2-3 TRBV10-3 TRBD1 TGTGCCATCAGTCCGGGACAGGTCGGTACTAGCACAGATACGCAGTATTTT CAISPGQVGTSTDTQYF
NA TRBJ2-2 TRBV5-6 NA TGTGCCAGCAGCGGCGGGACTGCTATCGCCGGGGAGCTGTTTTTT CASSGGTAIAGELFF
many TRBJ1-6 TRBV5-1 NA TGCGCCAGCAGCGTTGGGGGCGCGAATTCACCCCTCCACTTT CASSVGGANSPLHF
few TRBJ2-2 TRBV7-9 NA TGTGCCAGCAGCTTTTTCGGACAGTCGAACACCGGGGAGCTGTTTTTT CASSFFGQSNTGELFF
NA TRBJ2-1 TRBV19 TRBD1 TGTGCCAGTGAACGGACAGGGGGCCTTTACAATGAGCAGTTCTTC CASERTGGLYNEQFF
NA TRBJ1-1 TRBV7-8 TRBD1 TGTGCCAGCAGCAACAGGGGGGTTCAAGCTTTCTTT CASSNRGVQAFF
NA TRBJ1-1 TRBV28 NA TGTGCCAGCAGTCAGGCCCGGGGTGAAGCTTTCTTT CASSQARGEAFF
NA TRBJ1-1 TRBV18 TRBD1 TGTGCCAGCTCGTTCATCACAGGGGGCCTGAACACTGAAGCTTTCTTT CASSFITGGLNTEAFF
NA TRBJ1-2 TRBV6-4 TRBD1 TGTGCCAGCAGTCGGGACAGGGAGTCAGGCTACACCTTC CASSRDRESGYTF
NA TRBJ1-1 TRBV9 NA TGTGCCAGCAGCGCCTCCCCCGGGGGGACGGTTAACACTGAAGCTTTCTTT CASSASPGGTVNTEAFF
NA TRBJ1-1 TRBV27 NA TGTGCCAGCAGTACATATCGCGGGGGAGACAGAAACACTGAAGCTTTCTTT CASSTYRGGDRNTEAFF
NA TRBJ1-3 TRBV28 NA TGTGCCAGCAGTTTGGGAGGGGCTGGAAACACCATATATTTT CASSLGGAGNTIYF
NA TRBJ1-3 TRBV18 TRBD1 TGTGCCAGCTCACCTGGGACAGGTTTAGTCTCTGGAAACACCATATATTTT CASSPGTGLVSGNTIYF
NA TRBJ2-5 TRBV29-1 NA TGCAGCGTTGAAGATGTTGCAGGGCCGGAGACCCAGTACTTC CSVEDVAGPETQYF
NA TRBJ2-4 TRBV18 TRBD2 TGTGCCAGCTCACCAGGGGCTAGCGGGAGGGGAAAAGCCAAAAACATTCAGTACTTC CASSPGASGRGKAKNIQYF
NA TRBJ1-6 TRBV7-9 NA TGTGCCAGCAGCTTCCAGAGATCTAGCTCCTATAATTCACCCCTCCACTTT CASSFQRSSSYNSPLHF
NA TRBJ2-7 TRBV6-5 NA TGTGCCAGCAGTTACGAGGTAACGGTTCGGAACGAGCAGTACTTC CASSYEVTVRNEQYF
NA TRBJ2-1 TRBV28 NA TGTGCCAGCAGTTTATTGGGGCCGTCCTACAATGAGCAGTTCTTC CASSLLGPSYNEQFF
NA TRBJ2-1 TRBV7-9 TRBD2 TGTGCCAGCAGCCTACCGGGACTAGCGGATCTATCCTACAATGAGCAGTTCTTC CASSLPGLADLSYNEQFF
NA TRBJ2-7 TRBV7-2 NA TGTGCCAGCAGCTCCGGGACATCAGCCTACGAGCAGTACTTC CASSSGTSAYEQYF
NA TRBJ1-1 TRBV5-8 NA TGTGCCACCGAGCATGGGACTACATGGGTTGAAGCTTTCTTT CATEHGTTWVEAFF
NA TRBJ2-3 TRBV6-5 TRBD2 TGTGCCAGCAGACTTACTAGCGGTACCACAGATACGCAGTATTTT CASRLTSGTTDTQYF
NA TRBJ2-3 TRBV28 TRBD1 TGTGCCAGCAGTTGGACAGGCGCCACAGATACGCAGTATTTT CASSWTGATDTQYF
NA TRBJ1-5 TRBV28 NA TGTGCCAGCAGTGAGGGCGGACAGCCCCAGCATTTT CASSEGGQPQHF
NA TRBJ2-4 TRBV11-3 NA TGTGCCAGCAGCTTAGACGGGGGGCGAGCAAACATTCAGTACTTC CASSLDGGRANIQYF
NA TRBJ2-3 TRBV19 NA TGTGCCAGTAGCCGGGACTCCCTAATGGCAGATACGCAGTATTTT CASSRDSLMADTQYF
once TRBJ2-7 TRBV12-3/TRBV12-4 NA TGTGCCAGCAGTTACCCCCCCGGGTACGAGCAGTACTTC CASSYPPGYEQYF
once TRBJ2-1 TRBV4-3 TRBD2 TGCGCCAGCAGCCAAGATGGACTAGCGGGAGGTGAGCAGTTCTTC CASSQDGLAGGEQFF
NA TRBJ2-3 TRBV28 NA TGTGCCAGCAACCCCCCGGGAACAGATACGCAGTATTTT CASNPPGTDTQYF
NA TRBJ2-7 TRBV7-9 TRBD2 TGTGCCAGCAGCTTAGGGGAGGGGACCCTCTCCTACGAGCAGTACTTC CASSLGEGTLSYEQYF
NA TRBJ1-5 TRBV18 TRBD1 TGTGCCAGCTCACCAACAGGGGCAGTAGAGCCCCAGCATTTT CASSPTGAVEPQHF
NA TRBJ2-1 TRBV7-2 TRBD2 TGTGCCAGCAGCTCGGGTGCGGGAGTACACTCCTACAATGAGCAGTTCTTC CASSSGAGVHSYNEQFF
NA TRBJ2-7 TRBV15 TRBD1 TGTGCCACCAGCCGACAGGGATCCTCCTACGAGCAGTACTTC CATSRQGSSYEQYF
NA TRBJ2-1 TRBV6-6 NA TGTGCCAGCAGTTACGGGGGGAGCTCCTACAATGAGCAGTTCTTC CASSYGGSSYNEQFF
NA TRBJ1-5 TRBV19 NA TGTGCCAGTAGTATAGATCTCAGGGGAGATCAGCCCCAGCATTTT CASSIDLRGDQPQHF
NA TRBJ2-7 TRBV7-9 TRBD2 TGTGCCAGCAGCTTAATCGGTAGCGGGAGCTTCTCCTACGAGCAGTACTTC CASSLIGSGSFSYEQYF
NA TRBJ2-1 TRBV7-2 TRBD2 TGTGCCAGCCTAACTAGCGGGTCTTACAATGAGCAGTTCTTC CASLTSGSYNEQFF
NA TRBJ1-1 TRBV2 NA TGTGCCAGCAGTGAAGGGCAGGTTGGGTTAACTGAAGCTTTCTTT CASSEGQVGLTEAFF
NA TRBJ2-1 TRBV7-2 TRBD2 TGTGCCAGCAGCCGAACTAGCGAACAGCAGTTCTTC CASSRTSEQQFF
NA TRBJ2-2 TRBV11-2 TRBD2 TGTGCCAGCAGCTCCCGGGGAGGGATGGCCGGGGAGCTGTTTTTT CASSSRGGMAGELFF
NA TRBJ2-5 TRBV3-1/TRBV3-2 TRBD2 TGTGCCAGCAGCCCCCTAACTAGCGGGGGGATTCTAGAGACCCAGTACTTC CASSPLTSGGILETQYF
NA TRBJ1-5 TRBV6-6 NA TGTGCCAGCAGTTACGGACAAGGGTATCAGCCCCAGCATTTT CASSYGQGYQPQHF
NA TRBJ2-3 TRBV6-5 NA TGTGCCAGCTCAAGACGGCTAGAAGATACGCAGTATTTT CASSRRLEDTQYF
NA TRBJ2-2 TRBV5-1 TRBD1 TGCGCCAGCCAGGATGGGACAGGGAAGGCCGGGGAGCTGTTTTTT CASQDGTGKAGELFF
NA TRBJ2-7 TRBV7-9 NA TGTGCCAGCAGCTTTGGAGGCGGTGGTAAGAGCTCCTTC CASSFGGGGKSSF
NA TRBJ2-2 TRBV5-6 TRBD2 TGTGCCAGCAGCTTGTCGCGGGAGCGGACCGGGGAGCTGTTTTTT CASSLSRERTGELFF
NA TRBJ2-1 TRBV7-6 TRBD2 TGTGCCAGCAGCTTACTAGCGGGAGCTCGTGGTGAGCAGTTCTTC CASSLLAGARGEQFF
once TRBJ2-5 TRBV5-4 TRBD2 TGTGCCAGCAGCCTGCGCGGGAGTAGGCGTGAGGAGACCCAGTACTTC CASSLRGSRREETQYF
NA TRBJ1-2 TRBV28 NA TGTGCCAGCAGACCCGGCGGCGTCGGGTTTGGCTACACCTTC CASRPGGVGFGYTF
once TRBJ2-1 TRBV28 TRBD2 TGTGCCACTACCGAGGCTAGCGGGAGGTCGAGGCTCGGGTTCTTC CATTEASGRSRLGFF
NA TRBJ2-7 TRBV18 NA TGTGCCAGCTCAAGGGACATCACCTACGAGCAGTACTTC CASSRDITYEQYF
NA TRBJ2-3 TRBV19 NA TGTGCCAGTAGTATCTCCCGGGGAGCGAGAGATACGCAGTATTTT CASSISRGARDTQYF
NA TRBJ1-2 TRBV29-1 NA TGCAGCGTTCGGGACTCCCGGTTGAGCTACACCTTC CSVRDSRLSYTF
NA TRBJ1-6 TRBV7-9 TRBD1 TGTGCCAGCAGCTCCGCCGGTGGACAGGGTTATTCACCCCTCCACTTT CASSSAGGQGYSPLHF
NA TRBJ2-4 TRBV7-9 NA TGTGCCAGCAGCTCCCTCTCGAGAAGTTCGGACATTCAGTACTTC CASSSLSRSSDIQYF
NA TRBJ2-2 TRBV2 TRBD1 TGTGCCAGCAGTGTTACGAGACAGGGGGCCGGCGGGGAGCTGTTTTTT CASSVTRQGAGGELFF
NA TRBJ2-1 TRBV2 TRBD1 TGTGCCAGCAGGCCGGGACAGGGGGTTCGTGAGCAGTTCTTC CASRPGQGVREQFF
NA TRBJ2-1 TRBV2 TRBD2 TGTGCCAGCAGCCCGACCGGGACTAGCGGAAGAATAGAGCAGTTCTTC CASSPTGTSGRIEQFF
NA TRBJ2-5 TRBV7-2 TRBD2 TGTGCCAGCAGCCCGGGGACTAGAGCCCTGAAGACCCAGTACTTC CASSPGTRALKTQYF